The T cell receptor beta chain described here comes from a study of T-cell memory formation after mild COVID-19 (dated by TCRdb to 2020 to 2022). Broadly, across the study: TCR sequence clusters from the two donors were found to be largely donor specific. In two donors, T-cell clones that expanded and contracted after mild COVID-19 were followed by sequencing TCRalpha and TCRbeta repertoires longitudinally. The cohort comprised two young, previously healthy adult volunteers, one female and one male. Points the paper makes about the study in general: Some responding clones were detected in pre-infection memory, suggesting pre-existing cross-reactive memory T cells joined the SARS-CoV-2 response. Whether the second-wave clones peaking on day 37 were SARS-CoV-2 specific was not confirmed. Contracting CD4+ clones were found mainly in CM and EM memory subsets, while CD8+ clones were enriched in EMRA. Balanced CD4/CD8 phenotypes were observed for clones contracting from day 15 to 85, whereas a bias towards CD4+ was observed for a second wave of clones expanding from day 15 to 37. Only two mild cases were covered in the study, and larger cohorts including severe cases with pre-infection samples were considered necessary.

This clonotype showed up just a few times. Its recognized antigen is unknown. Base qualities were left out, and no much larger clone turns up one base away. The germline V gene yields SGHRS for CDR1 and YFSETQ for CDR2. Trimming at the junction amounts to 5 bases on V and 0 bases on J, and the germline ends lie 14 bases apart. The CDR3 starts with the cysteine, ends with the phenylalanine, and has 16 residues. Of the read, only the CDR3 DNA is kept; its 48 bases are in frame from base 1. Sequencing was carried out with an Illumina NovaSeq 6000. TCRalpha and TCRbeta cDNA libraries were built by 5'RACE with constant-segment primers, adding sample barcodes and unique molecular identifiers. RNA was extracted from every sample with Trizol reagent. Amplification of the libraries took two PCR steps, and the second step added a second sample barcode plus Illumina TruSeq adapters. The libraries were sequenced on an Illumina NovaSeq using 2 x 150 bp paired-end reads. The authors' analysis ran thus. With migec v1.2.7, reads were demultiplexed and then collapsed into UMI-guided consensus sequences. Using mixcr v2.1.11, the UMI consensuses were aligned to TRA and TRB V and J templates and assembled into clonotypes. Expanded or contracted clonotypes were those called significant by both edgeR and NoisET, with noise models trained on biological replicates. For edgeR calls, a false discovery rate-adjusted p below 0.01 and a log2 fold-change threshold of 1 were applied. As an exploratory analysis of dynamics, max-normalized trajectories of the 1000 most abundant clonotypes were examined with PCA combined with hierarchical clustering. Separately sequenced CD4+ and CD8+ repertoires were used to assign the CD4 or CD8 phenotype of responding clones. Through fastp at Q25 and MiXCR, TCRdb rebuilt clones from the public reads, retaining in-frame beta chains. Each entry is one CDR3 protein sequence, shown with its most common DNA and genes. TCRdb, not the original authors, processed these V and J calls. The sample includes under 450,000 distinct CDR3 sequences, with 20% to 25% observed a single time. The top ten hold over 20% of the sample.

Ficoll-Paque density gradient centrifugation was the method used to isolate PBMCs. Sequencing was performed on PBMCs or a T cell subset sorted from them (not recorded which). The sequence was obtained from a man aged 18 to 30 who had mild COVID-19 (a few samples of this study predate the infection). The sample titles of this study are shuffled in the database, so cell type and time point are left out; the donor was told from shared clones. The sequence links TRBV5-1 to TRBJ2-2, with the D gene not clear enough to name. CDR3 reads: CASRNRRVANTGELFF. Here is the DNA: TGCGCCAGCAGAAACCGGCGTGTCGCGAACACCGGGGAGCTGTTTTTT. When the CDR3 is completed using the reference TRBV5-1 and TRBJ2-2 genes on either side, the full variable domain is KAGVTQTPRYLIKTRGQQVTLSCSPISGHRSVSWYQQTPGQGLQFLFEYFSETQRNKGNFPGRFSGRQFSNSRSEMNVSTLELGDSALYLCASRNRRVANTGELFFGEGSRLTVL.